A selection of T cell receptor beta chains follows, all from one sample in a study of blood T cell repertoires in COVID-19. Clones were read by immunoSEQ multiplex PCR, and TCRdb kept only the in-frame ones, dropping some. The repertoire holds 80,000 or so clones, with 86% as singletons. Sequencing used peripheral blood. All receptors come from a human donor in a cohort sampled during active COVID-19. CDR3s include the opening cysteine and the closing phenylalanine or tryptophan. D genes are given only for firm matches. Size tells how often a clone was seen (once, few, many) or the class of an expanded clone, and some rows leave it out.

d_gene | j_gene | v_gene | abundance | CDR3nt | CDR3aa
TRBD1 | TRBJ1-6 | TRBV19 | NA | TGTGCCAGTAGTTCGGGAAGACAGGGGGCATCACCCCTCCACTTT | CASSSGRQGASPLHF
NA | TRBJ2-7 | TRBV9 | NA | TGTGCCAGCACCAGGGGGGCGGACCTATCCTACGAGCAGTACTTC | CASTRGADLSYEQYF
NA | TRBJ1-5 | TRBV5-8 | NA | TGTGCCAGCGCCCGGGGGTCGGGCAATCAGCCCCAGCATTTT | CASARGSGNQPQHF
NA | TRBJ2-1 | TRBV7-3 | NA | TGTGCCAGCAGCCCTACTGCGAACTACAATGAGCAGTTCTTC | CASSPTANYNEQFF
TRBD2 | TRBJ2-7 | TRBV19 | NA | TGTGCCAGTAGCCCGGGACTAGCTCTCTTGGGCGAGCAGTACTTC | CASSPGLALLGEQYF
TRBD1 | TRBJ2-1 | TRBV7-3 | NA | TGTGCCAGCAGCTTAAGGACAGGGGGGCACAATGAGCAGTTCTTC | CASSLRTGGHNEQFF
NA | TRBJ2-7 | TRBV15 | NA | TGTGCCACCAGGGCTCCGTCCTCCTACGAGCAGTACTTC | CATRAPSSYEQYF
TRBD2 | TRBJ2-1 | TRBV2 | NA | TGTGCCAGCATCCCAAGGCGGGGGGGCAATAAGCAGTTCTTC | CASIPRRGGNKQFF
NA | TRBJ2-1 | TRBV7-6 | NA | TGTGCCAGCAGCTCCACTAGAGGGGGTTTCAATGAGCAGTTCTTC | CASSSTRGGFNEQFF
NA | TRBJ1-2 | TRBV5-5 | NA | TGTGCCAGCAGCTTCTACCTGACAGAGAACTATGGCTACACCTTC | CASSFYLTENYGYTF
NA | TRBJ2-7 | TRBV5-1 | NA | TGCGCCAGCAGCTTGTCGAGCAGGAATAAGCAGTACTTC | CASSLSSRNKQYF
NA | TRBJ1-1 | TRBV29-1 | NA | TGCAGCGTTTTAGGGGGGGAGTACACTGAAGCTTTCTTT | CSVLGGEYTEAFF
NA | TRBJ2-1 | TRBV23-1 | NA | TGCGCCAGCAGTCAATCGAGTTCGGTGGTCGAGTGCAATGAGCAGTTCTTC | CASSQSSSVVECNEQFF
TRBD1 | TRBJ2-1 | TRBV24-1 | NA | TGTGCCACCAGTGATTTTCGGGACAGGGGCGGGGATGAGCAGTTCTTC | CATSDFRDRGGDEQFF
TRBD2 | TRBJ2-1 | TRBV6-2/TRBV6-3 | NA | TGTGCCAGCAGCGGACTAGCATTTGGCAATGAGCAGTTCTTC | CASSGLAFGNEQFF
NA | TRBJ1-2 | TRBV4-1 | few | TGCGCCAGCAGCCAGCCAGGGGACACTGGCTACACCTTC | CASSQPGDTGYTF
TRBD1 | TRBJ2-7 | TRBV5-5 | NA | TGTGCCAGCAGCTGGACAGGGGGCTACTACGAGCAGTACTTC | CASSWTGGYYEQYF
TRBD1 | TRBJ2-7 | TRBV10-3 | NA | TGTGCCATCAGTGAGGAGGCAGGGGGAGCCCACGAGCAGTACTTC | CAISEEAGGAHEQYF
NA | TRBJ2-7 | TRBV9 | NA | TGTGCCAGCAGCGTAGGAGTACAGAGCTACGAGCAGTACTTC | CASSVGVQSYEQYF
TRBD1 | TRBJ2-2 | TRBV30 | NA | TGTGCCTGGAGTCAAGGGGGCGACGGGGAGCTGTTTTTT | CAWSQGGDGELFF
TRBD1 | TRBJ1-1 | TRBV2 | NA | TGTGCCAGCAGGTTCACCGGGACAGGGAACACTGAAGCTTTCTTT | CASRFTGTGNTEAFF
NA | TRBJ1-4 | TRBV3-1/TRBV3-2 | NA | TGTGCCAGCAGCCTAACGGGAGCGCACACTAAGCTTTTT | CASSLTGAHTKLF
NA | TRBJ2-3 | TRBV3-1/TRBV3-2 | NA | TGTGCCAGCAGCTCAATTCTCCGGGGGGATACGCAGTATTTT | CASSSILRGDTQYF
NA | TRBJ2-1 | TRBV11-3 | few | TGTGCCAGCAGTTCAGGACAGTACCTTAGTGAGCAGTTCTTC | CASSSGQYLSEQFF
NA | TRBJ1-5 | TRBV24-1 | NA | TGTGCCACCAGTGACCGATCGGCAGGCGACCAGCCCCAGCATTTT | CATSDRSAGDQPQHF
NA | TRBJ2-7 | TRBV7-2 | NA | TGTGCCAGCAGCCCACTGTGGGGGGGCAACGAGCAGTACTTC | CASSPLWGGNEQYF
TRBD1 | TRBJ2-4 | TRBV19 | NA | TGTGCCAGTAGTATAATCATGGGACAGGGGATGAACATTCAGTACTTC | CASSIIMGQGMNIQYF
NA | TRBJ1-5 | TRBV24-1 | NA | TGTGCCACCAAGCGCGAGGGCGAGTATAGCAATCAGCCCCAGCATTTT | CATKREGEYSNQPQHF
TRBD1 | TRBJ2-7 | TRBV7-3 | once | TGTGCCAGCAGCTTAGACAGGGATTCCTACGAGCAGTACTTC | CASSLDRDSYEQYF
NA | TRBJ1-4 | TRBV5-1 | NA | TGCGCCAGCAGCTTGGTCCAGGGTGCAACTAATGAAAAACTGTTTTTT | CASSLVQGATNEKLFF
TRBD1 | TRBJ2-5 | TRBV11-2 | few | TGTGCCAGCAGCCGGCGGGACAGGGGGCGACAAGAGACCCAGTACTTC | CASSRRDRGRQETQYF
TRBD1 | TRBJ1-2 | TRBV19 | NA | TGTGCCACGGGGACAGGGGTCGGCTACACCTTC | CATGTGVGYTF
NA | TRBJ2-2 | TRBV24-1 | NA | TGTGCCACCCGGGGGTCCGGGGAGCTGTTTTTT | CATRGSGELFF
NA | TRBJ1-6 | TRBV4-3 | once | TGCGCCAGCAGCCAAGCGGGAGCGGGGCTATACAATTCACCCCTCCACTTT | CASSQAGAGLYNSPLHF
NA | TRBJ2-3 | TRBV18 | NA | TGTGCCAGCTCACCCGGGGGTGCAGGCACAGATACGCAGTATTTT | CASSPGGAGTDTQYF
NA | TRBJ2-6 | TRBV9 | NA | TGTGCCAGCAGCGTATCTGGCAGCTCTGGGGCCAACGTCCTGACTTTC | CASSVSGSSGANVLTF
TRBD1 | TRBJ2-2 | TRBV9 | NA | TGTGCCAGCAGTGAAAAACCGGGACAGCTATTGACCGGGGAGCTGTTTTTT | CASSEKPGQLLTGELFF
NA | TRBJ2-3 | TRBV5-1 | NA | TGCGCCAGCAGCTTGGAGTCAGGGGCTGCAGATACGCAGTATTTT | CASSLESGAADTQYF
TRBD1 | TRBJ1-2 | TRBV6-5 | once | TGTGCCAGCAGTTACACGCAGGGGGCGCGGAGTGGCTACACCTTC | CASSYTQGARSGYTF
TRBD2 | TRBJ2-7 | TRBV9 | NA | TGTGCCAGCAGCGGAGCGGGAGGGCCGGGGGAGCAGTACTTC | CASSGAGGPGEQYF
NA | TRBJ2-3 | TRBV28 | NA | TGTGCCAGCGGTCCTGGAGGGAGGAGGGCAGATACGCAGTATTTT | CASGPGGRRADTQYF
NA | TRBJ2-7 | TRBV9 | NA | TGTGCCAGCAGCGCCAACAGTAGGGAGCAGTACTTC | CASSANSREQYF
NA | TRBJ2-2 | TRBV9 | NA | TGTGCCAGCAGCGTAGTTCCGGGGGAAAACACCGGGGAGCTGTTTTTT | CASSVVPGENTGELFF
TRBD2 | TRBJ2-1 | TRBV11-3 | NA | TGTGCCAGCAGCAATCTAGCGGGAGGGCCGGGTGAGCAGTTCTTC | CASSNLAGGPGEQFF
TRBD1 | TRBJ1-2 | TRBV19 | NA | TGTGCCAGTAGCCAATACCCCGGGACAGCCTATGGCTACACCTTC | CASSQYPGTAYGYTF
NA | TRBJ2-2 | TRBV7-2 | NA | TGTGCCAGCAGCTTAGTAATGGCCCCGAACACCGGGGAGCTGTTTTTT | CASSLVMAPNTGELFF
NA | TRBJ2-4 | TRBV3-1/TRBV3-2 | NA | TGTGCCAGCAGCCAAGCCCTAGCCAAAAACATTCAGTACTTC | CASSQALAKNIQYF
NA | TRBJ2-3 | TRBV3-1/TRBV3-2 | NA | TGTGCCAGCAGCCGCCCCCAGGGAGACGGCGGGCGGGGGCCCACAGATACGCAGTATTTT | CASSRPQGDGGRGPTDTQYF
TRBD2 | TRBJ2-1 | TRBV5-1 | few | TGCGCCAGCAGCTTCCAGCGGGAGGCCTACAATGAGCAGTTCTTC | CASSFQREAYNEQFF
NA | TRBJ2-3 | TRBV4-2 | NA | TGTGCCAGCAGCCAAGAGTCGCGACTAGAGCTGAGCACAGATACGCAGTATTTT | CASSQESRLELSTDTQYF
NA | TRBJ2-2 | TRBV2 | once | TGTGCCAGCATGACTCGAACCGCAGACACCGGGGAGCTGTTTTTT | CASMTRTADTGELFF
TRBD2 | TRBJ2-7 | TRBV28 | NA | TGTGCCAGCAGTACGGGACTAGCGGGGGAACTCTACGAGCAGTACTTC | CASSTGLAGELYEQYF
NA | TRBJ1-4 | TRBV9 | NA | TGTGCCAGCAGCGTAGACCCAGGCAGGGAAAAACTGTTTTTT | CASSVDPGREKLFF
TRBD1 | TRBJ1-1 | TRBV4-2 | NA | TGTGCCAGCAGCCGGTCACAGGGGAGCACTGAAGCTTTCTTT | CASSRSQGSTEAFF
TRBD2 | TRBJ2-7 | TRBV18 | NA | TGTGCCAGCTCACCGGTGACTAGCGTCTCCTCCTACGAGCAGTACTTC | CASSPVTSVSSYEQYF
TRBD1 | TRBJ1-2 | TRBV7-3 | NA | TGTGCCAGCAGCCCTTCCGGGACAGACTATGGCTACACCTTC | CASSPSGTDYGYTF
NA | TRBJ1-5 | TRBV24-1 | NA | TGTGCCACCAGTGCTAGCGGGGGCTCTAATCAGCCCCAGCATTTT | CATSASGGSNQPQHF
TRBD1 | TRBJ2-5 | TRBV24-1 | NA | TGTGCCACCAGTGGTAAGGGGGCCTTAGAGACCCAGTACTTC | CATSGKGALETQYF
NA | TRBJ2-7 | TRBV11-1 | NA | TGTGCCAGCAGCTTAAGTGGAGGGCCACAGTACTTC | CASSLSGGPQYF
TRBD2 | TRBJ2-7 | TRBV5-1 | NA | TGCGCCAGCAGCTCGGGAGGGCAGGCCTACGAGCAGTACTTC | CASSSGGQAYEQYF